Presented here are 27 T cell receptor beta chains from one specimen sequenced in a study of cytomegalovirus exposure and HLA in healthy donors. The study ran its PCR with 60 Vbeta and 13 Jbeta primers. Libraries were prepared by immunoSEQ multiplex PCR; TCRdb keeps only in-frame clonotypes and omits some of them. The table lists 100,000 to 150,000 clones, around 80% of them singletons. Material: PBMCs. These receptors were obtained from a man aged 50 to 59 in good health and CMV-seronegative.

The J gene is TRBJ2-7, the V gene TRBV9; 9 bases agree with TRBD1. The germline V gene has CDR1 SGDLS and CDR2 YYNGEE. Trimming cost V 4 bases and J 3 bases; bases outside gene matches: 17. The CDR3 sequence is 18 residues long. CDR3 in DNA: TGTGCCAGCAGCTCCGCTAGCGCTGGGGGACAGGGCATCTACGAGCAGTACTTC. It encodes CASSSASAGGQGIYEQYF.

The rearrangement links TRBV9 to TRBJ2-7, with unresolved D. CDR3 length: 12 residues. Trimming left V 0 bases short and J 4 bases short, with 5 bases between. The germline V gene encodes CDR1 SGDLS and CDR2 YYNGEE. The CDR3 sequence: CASSVDQYEQYF. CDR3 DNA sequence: TGTGCCAGCAGCGTAGACCAGTACGAGCAGTACTTC. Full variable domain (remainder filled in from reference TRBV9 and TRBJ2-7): DSGVTQTPKHLITATGQRVTLRCSPRSGDLSVYWYQQSLDQGLQFLIQYYNGEERAKGNILERFSAQQFPDLHSELNLSSLELGDSALYFCASSVDQYEQYFGPGTRLTVT.

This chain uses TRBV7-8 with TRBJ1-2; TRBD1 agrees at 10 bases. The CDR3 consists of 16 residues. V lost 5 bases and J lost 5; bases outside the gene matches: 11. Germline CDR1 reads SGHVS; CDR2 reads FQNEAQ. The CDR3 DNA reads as TGTGCCAGCAGCGCCAGCGACAGGGGGCGCCGGTATGGCTACACCTTC. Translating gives CASSASDRGRRYGYTF.

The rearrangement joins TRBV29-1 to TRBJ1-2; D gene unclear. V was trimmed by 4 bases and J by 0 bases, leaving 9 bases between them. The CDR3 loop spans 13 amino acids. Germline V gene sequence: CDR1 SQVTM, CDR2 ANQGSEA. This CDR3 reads CSVVLISNYGYTF. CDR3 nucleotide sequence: TGCAGCGTTGTATTAATCTCTAACTATGGCTACACCTTC.

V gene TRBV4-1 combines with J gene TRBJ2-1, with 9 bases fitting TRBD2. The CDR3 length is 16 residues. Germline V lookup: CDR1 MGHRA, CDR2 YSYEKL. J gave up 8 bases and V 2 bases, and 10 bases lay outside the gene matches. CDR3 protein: CASSQYHLAGRDEQFF. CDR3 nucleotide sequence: TGCGCCAGCAGCCAATATCACCTAGCGGGAAGGGATGAGCAGTTCTTC.

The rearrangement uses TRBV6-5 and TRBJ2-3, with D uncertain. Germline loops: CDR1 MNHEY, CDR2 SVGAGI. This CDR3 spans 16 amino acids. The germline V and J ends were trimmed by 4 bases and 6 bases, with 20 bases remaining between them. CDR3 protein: CASSLTPLARRDTQYF. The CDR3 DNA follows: TGTGCCAGCAGTTTAACCCCCTTGGCTCGCAGGGATACGCAGTATTTT.

CDR3 coding DNA: TGTGCCAGCAGAAACCACCTTTACGAGCAGTACTTC. Translation gives CASRNHLYEQYF. The rearrangement joins TRBV6-5 to TRBJ2-5; D is ambiguous. The DNA end is a closer match to TRBJ2-7, so the J assignment may be wrong. The germline CDR1 and CDR2 sequences are MNHEY and SVGAGI. This CDR3 is built from 12 residues.

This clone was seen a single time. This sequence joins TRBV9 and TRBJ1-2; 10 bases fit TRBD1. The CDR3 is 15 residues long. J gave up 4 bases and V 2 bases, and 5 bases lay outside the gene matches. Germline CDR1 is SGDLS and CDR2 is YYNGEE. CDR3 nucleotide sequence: TGTGCCAGCAGCGTCTCCGGGACAGGGGCCTATGGCTACACCTTC. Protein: CASSVSGTGAYGYTF.

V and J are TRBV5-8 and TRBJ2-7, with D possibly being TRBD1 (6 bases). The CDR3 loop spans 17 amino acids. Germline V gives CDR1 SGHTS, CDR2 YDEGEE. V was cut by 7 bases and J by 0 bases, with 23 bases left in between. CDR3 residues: CASWVGIGDTNSYEQYF. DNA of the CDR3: TGTGCCAGCTGGGTCGGGATAGGGGACACCAACTCCTACGAGCAGTACTTC.

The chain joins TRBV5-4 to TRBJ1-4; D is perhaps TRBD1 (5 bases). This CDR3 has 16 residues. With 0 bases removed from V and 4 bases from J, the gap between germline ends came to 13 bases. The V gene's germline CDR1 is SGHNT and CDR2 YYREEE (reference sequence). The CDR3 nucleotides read TGTGCCAGCAGCTTGGATGTTACAGGAAATAATGAAAAACTGTTTTTT. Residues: CASSLDVTGNNEKLFF.

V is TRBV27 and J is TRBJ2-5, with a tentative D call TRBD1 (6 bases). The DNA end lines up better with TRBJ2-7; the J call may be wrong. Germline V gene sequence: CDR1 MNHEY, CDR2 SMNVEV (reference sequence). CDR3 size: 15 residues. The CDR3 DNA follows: TGTGCCAGCAGTTTATCCGCTCAGGGGAGCTACGAGCAGTACTTC. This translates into CASSLSAQGSYEQYF.

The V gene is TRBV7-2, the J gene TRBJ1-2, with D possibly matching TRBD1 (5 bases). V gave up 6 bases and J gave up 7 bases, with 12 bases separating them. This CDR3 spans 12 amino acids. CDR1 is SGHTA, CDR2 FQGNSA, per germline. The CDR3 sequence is CASRIQGFGYTF. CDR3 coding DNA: TGTGCCAGCAGGATCCAGGGATTTGGCTACACCTTC. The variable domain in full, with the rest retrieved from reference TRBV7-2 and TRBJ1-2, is GAGVSQSPSNKVTEKGKDVELRCDPISGHTALYWYRQSLGQGLEFLIYFQGNSAPDKSGLPSDRFSAERTGGSVSTLTIQRTQQEDSAVYLCASRIQGFGYTFGSGTRLTVV.

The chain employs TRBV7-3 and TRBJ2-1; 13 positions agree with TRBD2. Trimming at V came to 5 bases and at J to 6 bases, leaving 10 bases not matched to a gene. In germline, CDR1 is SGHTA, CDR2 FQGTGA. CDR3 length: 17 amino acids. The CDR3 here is CASSLGLAGEGGNEQFF. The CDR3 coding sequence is TGTGCCAGCAGCCTCGGACTAGCGGGAGAAGGGGGCAATGAGCAGTTCTTC.

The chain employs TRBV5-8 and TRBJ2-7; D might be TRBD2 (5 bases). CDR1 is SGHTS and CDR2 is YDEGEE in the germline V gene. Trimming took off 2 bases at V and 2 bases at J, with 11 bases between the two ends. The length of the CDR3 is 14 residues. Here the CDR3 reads CASSFDGVPYEQYF. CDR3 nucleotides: TGTGCCAGCAGCTTCGACGGGGTTCCCTACGAGCAGTACTTC.

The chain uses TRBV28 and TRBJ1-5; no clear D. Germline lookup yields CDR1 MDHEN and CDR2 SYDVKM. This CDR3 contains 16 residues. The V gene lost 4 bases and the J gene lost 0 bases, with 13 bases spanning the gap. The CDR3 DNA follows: TGTGCCAGCAGTTCCCTCGGCGGGGATAGCAATCAGCCCCAGCATTTT. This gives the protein CASSSLGGDSNQPQHF.

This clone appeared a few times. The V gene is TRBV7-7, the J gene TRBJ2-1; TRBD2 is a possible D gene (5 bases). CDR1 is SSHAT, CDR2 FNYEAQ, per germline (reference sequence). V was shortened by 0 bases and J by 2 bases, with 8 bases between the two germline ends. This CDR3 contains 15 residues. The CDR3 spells CASSLASGPYNEQFF. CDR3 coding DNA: TGTGCCAGCAGCTTAGCCAGCGGTCCCTACAATGAGCAGTTCTTC.

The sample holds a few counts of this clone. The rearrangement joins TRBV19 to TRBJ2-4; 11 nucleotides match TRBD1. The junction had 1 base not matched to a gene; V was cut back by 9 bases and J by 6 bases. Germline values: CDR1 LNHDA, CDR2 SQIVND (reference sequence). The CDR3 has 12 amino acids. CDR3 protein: CASGTGGNIQYF. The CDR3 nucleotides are TGTGCCAGCGGGACAGGGGGAAACATTCAGTACTTC. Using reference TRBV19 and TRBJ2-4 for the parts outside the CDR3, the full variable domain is DGGITQSPKYLFRKEGQNVTLSCEQNLNHDAMYWYRQDPGQGLRLIYYSQIVNDFQKGDIAEGYSVSREKKESFPLTVTSAQKNPTAFYLCASGTGGNIQYFGAGTRLSVL.

The CDR3 here is CATTLQGTEQPQHF. The CDR3, as DNA: TGTGCCACCACCTTACAGGGTACGGAGCAGCCCCAGCATTTT. The genes are TRBV6-6 and TRBJ1-5; D possibly corresponds to TRBD1 (6 bases). From germline, CDR1 is MNHNY and CDR2 SVGAGI (reference sequence). Between the trimmed V and J ends, which lost 10 bases and 7 bases, there was a span of 20 bases. This CDR3 is 14 amino acids long.

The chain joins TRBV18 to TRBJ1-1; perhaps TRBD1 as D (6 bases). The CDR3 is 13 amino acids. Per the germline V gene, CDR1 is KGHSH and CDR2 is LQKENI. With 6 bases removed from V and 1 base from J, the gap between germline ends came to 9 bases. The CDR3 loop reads CASSQDRNTEAFF. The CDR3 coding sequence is TGTGCCAGCTCGCAGGACAGGAACACTGAAGCTTTCTTT.

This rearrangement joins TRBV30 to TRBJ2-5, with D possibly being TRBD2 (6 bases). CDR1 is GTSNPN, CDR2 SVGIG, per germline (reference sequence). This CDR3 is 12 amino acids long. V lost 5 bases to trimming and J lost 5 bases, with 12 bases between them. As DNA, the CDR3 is TGTGCCTGGGGGGGGACTGGGGAGACCCAGTACTTC. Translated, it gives CAWGGTGETQYF.

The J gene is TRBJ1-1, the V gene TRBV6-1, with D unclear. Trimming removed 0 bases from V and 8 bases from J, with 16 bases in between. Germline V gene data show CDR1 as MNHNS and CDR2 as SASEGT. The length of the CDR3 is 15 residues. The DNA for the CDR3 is TGTGCCAGCAGTGAAGCGAGGAATTTCCTCATAGAAGCTTTCTTT. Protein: CASSEARNFLIEAFF.

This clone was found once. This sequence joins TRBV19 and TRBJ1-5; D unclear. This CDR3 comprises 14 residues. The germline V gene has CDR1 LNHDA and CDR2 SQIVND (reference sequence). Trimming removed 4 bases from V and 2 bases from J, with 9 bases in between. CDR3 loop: CASSSRTGNQPQHF. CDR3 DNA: TGTGCCAGTAGTAGCCGTACAGGCAATCAGCCCCAGCATTTT.

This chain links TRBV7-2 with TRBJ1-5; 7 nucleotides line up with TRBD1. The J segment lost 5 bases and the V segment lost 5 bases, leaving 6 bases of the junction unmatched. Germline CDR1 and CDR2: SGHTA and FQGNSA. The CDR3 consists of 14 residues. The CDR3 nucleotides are TGTGCCAGCAGCGCCCGTCAGGGGGATCAGCCCCAGCATTTT. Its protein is CASSARQGDQPQHF.

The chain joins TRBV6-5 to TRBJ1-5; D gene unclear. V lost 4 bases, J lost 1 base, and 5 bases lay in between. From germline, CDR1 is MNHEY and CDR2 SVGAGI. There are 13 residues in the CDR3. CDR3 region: CASSSRSNQPQHF. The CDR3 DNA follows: TGTGCCAGCAGTTCCAGGAGCAATCAGCCCCAGCATTTT.

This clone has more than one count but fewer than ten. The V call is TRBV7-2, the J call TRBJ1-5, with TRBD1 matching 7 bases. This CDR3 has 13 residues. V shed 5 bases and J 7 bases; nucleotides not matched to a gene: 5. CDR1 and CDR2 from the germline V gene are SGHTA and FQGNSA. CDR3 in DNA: TGTGCCAGCAGCCCAGACAGGGCCCAGCCCCAGCATTTT. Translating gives CASSPDRAQPQHF.

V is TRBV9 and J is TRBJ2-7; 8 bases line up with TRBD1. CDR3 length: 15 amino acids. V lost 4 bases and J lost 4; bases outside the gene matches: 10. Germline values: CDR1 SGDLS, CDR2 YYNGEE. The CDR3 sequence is CASSNRTGRTYEQYF. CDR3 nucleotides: TGTGCCAGCAGCAATCGGACAGGGCGGACATACGAGCAGTACTTC. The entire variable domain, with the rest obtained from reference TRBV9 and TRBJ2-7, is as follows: DSGVTQTPKHLITATGQRVTLRCSPRSGDLSVYWYQQSLDQGLQFLIQYYNGEERAKGNILERFSAQQFPDLHSELNLSSLELGDSALYFCASSNRTGRTYEQYFGPGTRLTVT.

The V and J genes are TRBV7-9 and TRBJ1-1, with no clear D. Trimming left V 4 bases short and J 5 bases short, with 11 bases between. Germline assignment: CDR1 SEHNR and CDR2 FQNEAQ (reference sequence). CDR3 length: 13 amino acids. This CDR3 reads CASSSGMGTEAFF. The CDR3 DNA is TGTGCCAGCAGCTCGGGAATGGGGACTGAAGCTTTCTTT.